What follows are 5 T cell receptor beta chains derived from one specimen sequenced in a study of early T cells in non-severe SARS-CoV-2 infection. TCRdb redid the calling of the 5' RACE reads with MiXCR, one entry per CDR3 protein. There are over 55,000 distinct CDR3 sequences in the sample; around 12% occur only once, and about 1.3% lies in the top ten. Sequences were obtained from whole blood. These receptors all stem from an adult who was a healthcare worker with PCR-confirmed SARS-CoV-2 infection or an uninfected control (not recorded which).

Ten or more counts support this clonotype. This chain uses TRBV11-2 with TRBJ1-2; perhaps TRBD1 as D (5 bases). Germline lookup yields CDR1 SGHAT and CDR2 FQNNGV. CDR3 length equals 14 residues. V lost 5 bases and J lost 0, with 10 bases in between. The CDR3 nucleotides are TGTGCCAGCAGCCGACAGCATTCTAACTATGGCTACACCTTC. As protein: CASSRQHSNYGYTF.

This clonotype was observed many times. V usage is TRBV7-7 and J usage is TRBJ2-7; 9 bases line up with TRBD1. Germline-derived CDR1 and CDR2 are SSHAT and FNYEAQ (reference sequence). With V trimmed by 6 bases and J by 5 bases, 5 bases remained unmatched. The CDR3 covers 13 residues. For the CDR3, the DNA is TGTGCCAGCAGATGGGACAGGGCCCACGAGCAGTACTTC. As protein: CASRWDRAHEQYF.

This clonotype was found many times. The chain couples TRBV7-2 to TRBJ2-5; 9 nucleotides align to TRBD1. The germline V gene has CDR1 SGHTA and CDR2 FQGNSA. The length of the CDR3 is 17 residues. V dropped 5 bases and J dropped 4; count of bases not matched to a gene: 14. This CDR3 reads CASSGPTGQGEIETQYF. The CDR3 bases are TGTGCCAGCAGCGGGCCGACGGGACAGGGAGAAATAGAGACCCAGTACTTC.

The rearrangement uses TRBV6-5 and TRBJ2-7, with a possible D match to TRBD1 (6 bases). The CDR3 is made up of 15 amino acids. The V end lost 2 bases, the J end lost 5 bases, and 16 bases lay between the germline ends. Germline V gene lookup returns CDR1 MNHEY and CDR2 SVGAGI. CDR3 protein: CASSYGLTGTNEQYF. CDR3 coding DNA: TGTGCCAGCAGTTACGGTCTGACAGGAACGAACGAGCAGTACTTC.

This clonotype was picked up many times. The chain couples TRBV5-6 to TRBJ1-1, with a tentative D call TRBD1 (5 bases). This CDR3 spans 13 amino acids. Germline lookup yields CDR1 SGHDT and CDR2 YYEEEE. V lost 5 bases, J lost 1 base, and 9 bases lay in between. The DNA of the CDR3 is TGTGCCAGCAGTTACACAGGGAACACTGAAGCTTTCTTT. Protein product: CASSYTGNTEAFF.